The present TCR beta chain was sequenced within a study of PD-1 blockade in classical Hodgkin lymphoma. Study-wide points: In newly diagnosed patients, baseline TCR diversity was reportedly below that of healthy donors.

Germline CDR1 is SEHNR and CDR2 is FQNEAQ (reference sequence). The CDR3 consists of 14 residues. The germline V and J ends were trimmed by 2 bases and 3 bases, with 10 bases remaining between them. As concerns this clone: Its specificity is not known.

All patients relapsed after autologous stem cell transplantation, and brentuximab vedotin exposure varied. Sequenced by immunoSEQ multiplex PCR; TCRdb stores in-frame clones only, minus some. The sample includes over 15,000 clones, roughly 80% of them seen just once. The receptor was derived from a human donor with classical Hodgkin lymphoma. The gene calls are TRBV7-9 and TRBJ2-5, with D perhaps matching TRBD2 (5 bases). This sample comprised peripheral blood mononuclear cells (PBMCs), obtained before the second cycle of nivolumab. CDR3 bases: TGTGCCAGCAGCTTACGACTACCGGAAGAGACCCAGTACTTC. Its protein is CASSLRLPEETQYF.